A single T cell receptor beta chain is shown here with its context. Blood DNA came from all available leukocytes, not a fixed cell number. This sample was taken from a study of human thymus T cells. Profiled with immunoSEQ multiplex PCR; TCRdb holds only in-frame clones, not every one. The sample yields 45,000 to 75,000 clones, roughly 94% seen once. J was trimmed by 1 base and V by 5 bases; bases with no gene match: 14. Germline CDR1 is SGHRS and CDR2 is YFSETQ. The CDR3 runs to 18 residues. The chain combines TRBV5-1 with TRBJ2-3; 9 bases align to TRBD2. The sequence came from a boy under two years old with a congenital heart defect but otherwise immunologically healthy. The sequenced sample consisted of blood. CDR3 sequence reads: CASRADYSGSTGTDTQYF. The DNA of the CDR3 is TGCGCCAGCAGGGCTGACTATAGCGGGAGTACCGGCACAGATACGCAGTATTTT.